The entry that follows covers one T cell receptor (beta chain) sequence. What it binds is not known. Germline V lookup: CDR1 MNHEY, CDR2 SVGAGI. The CDR3 loop spans 14 amino acids. J gave up 6 bases and V 6 bases, and 9 bases lay outside the gene matches. Amplification used 60 Vbeta primers and 13 Jbeta primers. Assay used: immunoSEQ multiplex PCR; TCRdb lists only in-frame clones, some missing. The sample holds around 190,000 clones, about 80% seen once. These data belong to a study of cytomegalovirus exposure and HLA in healthy donors. Study outcomes and limitations: More clonal expansion characterized HLA-associated TCR beta chains than equally common others in a later analysis.

This receptor was identified in a woman in her 30s in good health and CMV-seropositive. This sequence joins TRBV6-5 and TRBJ2-3; 7 nucleotides line up with TRBD2. The specimen sequenced was PBMCs. In DNA form, the CDR3 reads TGTGCCAGCAGGCTCTCTAGCGGCCGGGATACGCAGTATTTT. This gives the protein CASRLSSGRDTQYF.